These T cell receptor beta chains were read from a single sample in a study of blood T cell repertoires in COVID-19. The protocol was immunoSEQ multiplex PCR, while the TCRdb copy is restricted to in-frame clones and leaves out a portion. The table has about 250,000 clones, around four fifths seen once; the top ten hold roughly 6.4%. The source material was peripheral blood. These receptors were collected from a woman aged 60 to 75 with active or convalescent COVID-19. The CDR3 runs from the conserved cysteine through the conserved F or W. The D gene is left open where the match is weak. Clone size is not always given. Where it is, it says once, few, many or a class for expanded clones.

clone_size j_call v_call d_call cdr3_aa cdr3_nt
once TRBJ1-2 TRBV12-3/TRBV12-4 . CASSPPGLGGYTF TGTGCCAGCAGTCCCCCGGGGTTGGGAGGCTACACCTTC
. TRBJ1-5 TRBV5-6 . CASSSREYNQPQHF TGTGCCAGCAGCTCGAGGGAATACAATCAGCCCCAGCATTTT
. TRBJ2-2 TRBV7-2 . CASSRDRRTGELFF TGTGCCAGCAGCCGTGACAGGCGCACCGGGGAGCTGTTTTTT
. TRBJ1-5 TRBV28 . CASRVSTGYSNQPQHF TGTGCCAGCAGGGTATCGACAGGCTATAGCAATCAGCCCCAGCATTTT
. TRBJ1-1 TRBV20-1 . CSAIDFPSGLGTEAFF TGCAGTGCTATTGATTTTCCTTCAGGGTTAGGCACTGAAGCTTTCTTT
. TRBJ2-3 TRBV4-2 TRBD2 CASSQEKREGVDTQYF TGTGCCAGCAGCCAAGAAAAGCGGGAGGGCGTAGATACGCAGTATTTT
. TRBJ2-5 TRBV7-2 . CASSLPGRVGQETQYF TGTGCCAGCAGCTTACCCGGCCGGGTGGGTCAAGAGACCCAGTACTTC
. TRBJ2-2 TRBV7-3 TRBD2 CASSPGRGGELFF TGTGCCAGCAGCCCCGGTCGCGGGGGAGAGCTGTTTTTT
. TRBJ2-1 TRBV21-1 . CASSKRTPGLAVGEQFF TGTGCCAGCAGCAAAAGGACTCCGGGACTTGCGGTTGGTGAGCAGTTCTTC
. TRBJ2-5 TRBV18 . CASSLSGGPIQETQYF TGTGCCAGCTCACTTTCGGGCGGGCCAATACAAGAGACCCAGTACTTC
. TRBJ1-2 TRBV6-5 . CASSYGRGYGYTF TGTGCCAGCAGTTACGGCAGGGGTTATGGCTACACCTTC
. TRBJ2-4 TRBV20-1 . CSAPLEVIQYF TGCAGTGCCCCACTAGAAGTAATTCAGTACTTC
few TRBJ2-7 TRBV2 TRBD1 CASSWTGEYEQYF TGTGCCAGCAGTTGGACAGGGGAATACGAGCAGTACTTC
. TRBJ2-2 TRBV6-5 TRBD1 CASSYDRGRSTGELFF TGTGCCAGCAGTTACGACAGGGGGCGAAGCACCGGGGAGCTGTTTTTT
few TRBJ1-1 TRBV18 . CASSPSHGEGRVAFF TGTGCCAGCTCACCAAGCCACGGTGAGGGCCGGGTGGCTTTCTTT
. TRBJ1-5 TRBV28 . CASTPPVGIINQPQHF TGTGCCAGCACTCCCCCCGTGGGCATTATCAATCAGCCCCAGCATTTT
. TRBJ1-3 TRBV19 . CASRQQPSSGNTIYF TGTGCCAGTAGACAGCAACCGAGCTCTGGAAACACCATATATTTT
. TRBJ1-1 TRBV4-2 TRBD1 CASSSPGTENTEAFF TGTGCCAGCAGCTCCCCCGGGACAGAGAACACTGAAGCTTTCTTT
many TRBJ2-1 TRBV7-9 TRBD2 CASSLEGLAVYNEQFF TGTGCCAGCAGCTTAGAGGGACTAGCGGTTTACAATGAGCAGTTCTTC
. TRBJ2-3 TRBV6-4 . CASSDGGWDTQYF TGTGCCAGCAGTGACGGCGGTTGGGATACGCAGTATTTT
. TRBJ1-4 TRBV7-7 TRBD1 CASSPTGGPNEKLFF TGTGCTAGCAGCCCTACAGGGGGCCCTAATGAAAAACTGTTTTTT
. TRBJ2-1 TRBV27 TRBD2 CASSLTRGVSSEQFF TGTGCCAGCAGCTTAACTCGGGGGGTTAGCAGTGAGCAGTTCTTC
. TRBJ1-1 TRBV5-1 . CASSLLGIHEAFF TGCGCCAGCAGCTTGCTTGGCATTCATGAAGCTTTCTTT
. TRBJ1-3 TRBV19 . CASSIVFLVRGVFGNTIYF TGTGCCAGTAGTATTGTTTTTCTTGTCAGGGGCGTTTTTGGAAACACCATATATTTT
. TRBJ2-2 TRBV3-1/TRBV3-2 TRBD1 CASTSRDRETGELFF TGTGCCAGCACCAGTAGGGACAGGGAAACCGGGGAGCTGTTTTTT
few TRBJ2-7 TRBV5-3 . CARSFAYEQYF TGTGCCAGAAGCTTCGCCTACGAGCAGTACTTC
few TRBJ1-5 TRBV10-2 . CASSDSRQPQHF TGCGCCAGCAGTGACAGTCGACAGCCCCAGCATTTT
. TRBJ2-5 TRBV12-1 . CASSIAGTTLQETQYF TGTGCCAGCAGCATAGCCGGGACTACATTGCAAGAGACCCAGTACTTC
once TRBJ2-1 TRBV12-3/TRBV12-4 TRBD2 CASKLRGEREFF TGTGCCAGCAAGCTGCGGGGGGAACGAGAGTTCTTC
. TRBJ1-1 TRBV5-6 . CASSRYRTLNTEAFF TGTGCCAGCAGCCGCTACAGGACCTTGAACACTGAAGCTTTCTTT
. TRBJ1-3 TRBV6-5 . CASRQPGGDTIYF TGTGCCAGCAGGCAACCGGGGGGAGACACCATATATTTT
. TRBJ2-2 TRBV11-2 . CASSSTWGARTGELFF TGTGCCAGCAGCTCCACTTGGGGAGCGAGGACCGGGGAGCTGTTTTTT
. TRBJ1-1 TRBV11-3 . CASSLQENTEAFF TGTGCCAGCAGCTTACAGGAGAACACTGAAGCTTTCTTT
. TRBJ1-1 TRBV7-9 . CASSFPLYVMNTEAFF TGTGCCAGCAGCTTCCCGTTATATGTTATGAACACTGAAGCTTTCTTT
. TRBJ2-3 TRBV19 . CASSSPGTDTQYF TGTGCCAGTAGTTCCCCCGGCACAGATACGCAGTATTTT
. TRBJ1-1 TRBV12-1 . CASSFERGRWTEAFF TGTGCCAGCAGCTTTGAAAGGGGGCGATGGACTGAAGCTTTCTTT
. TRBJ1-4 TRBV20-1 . CSASGQEKLFF TGCAGTGCTAGCGGACAGGAAAAACTGTTTTTT
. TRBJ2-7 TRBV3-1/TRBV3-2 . CASSQAPNGDYEQYF TGTGCCAGCAGCCAAGCCCCGAACGGAGACTACGAGCAGTACTTC
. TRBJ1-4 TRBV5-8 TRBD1 CASSLLDREREKLFF TGTGCCAGCAGCCTCTTGGACAGGGAGAGGGAAAAACTGTTTTTT